The 7 T cell receptor beta chains listed next were all sequenced from one sample in a study of blood T cell repertoires in COVID-19. The protocol was immunoSEQ multiplex PCR, while the TCRdb copy is restricted to in-frame clones and leaves out a portion. The table shows approximately 270,000 clones, with roughly 91% occurring only once. Sequenced material: PBMCs or T cells enriched from blood (not recorded which). Source of these receptors: a woman aged 60 to 75 who had recovered from COVID-19.

As to this clone: The germline gene is not matched at one end of the junction; a read error may be the cause. V and J are TRBV7-7 and TRBJ2-7, with no clear D. Germline V CDR1 and CDR2: SSHAT, FNYEAQ (reference sequence). CDR3 length: 15 amino acids. The CDR3 sequence: CASSLALQNPWEQYF. CDR3 DNA: TGTGCTAGCAGCTTAGCCCTACAGAACCCCTGGGAGCAGTACTTC.

This rearrangement joins TRBV24-1 to TRBJ1-1, with D perhaps matching TRBD1 (6 bases). The germline V gene encodes CDR1 KGHDR and CDR2 SFDVKD. V shed 2 bases and J shed 2 bases, with 8 bases lying between them. The length of the CDR3 is 14 residues. CDR3 DNA: TGTGCCACCAGTGATTACAGGGAAAACACTGAAGCTTTCTTT. Translation: CATSDYRENTEAFF.

This chain joins TRBV28 and TRBJ1-5, with 8 bases lining up with TRBD1. In germline, CDR1 is MDHEN, CDR2 SYDVKM. Trimming at V came to 7 bases and at J to 3 bases, leaving 8 bases not matched to a gene. The CDR3 totals 15 residues. This CDR3 is CASTTGTGYNQPQHF. Written as DNA, the CDR3 is TGTGCCAGCACCACCGGGACAGGCTACAATCAGCCCCAGCATTTT.

This chain connects TRBV7-9 to TRBJ1-3; tentatively, D is TRBD1 (5 bases). The CDR3 totals 15 residues. Trimming left V 9 bases short and J 3 bases short, with 18 bases between. Germline V lookup: CDR1 SEHNR, CDR2 FQNEAQ (reference sequence). CDR3 residues: CASLWTQNLGNTIYF. The CDR3 nucleotides read TGTGCCAGTTTATGGACACAGAACCTTGGAAACACCATATATTTT.

The chain links TRBV11-2 to TRBJ2-1; 10 bases align to TRBD2. CDR3 size: 13 residues. Losses at the gene ends were 2 bases for V and 10 bases for J; bases not matched to a gene: 2. Germline CDR1 SGHAT, CDR2 FQNNGV. The CDR3 loop is CASSLLAGAEQFF. The DNA for the CDR3 is TGTGCCAGCAGCTTACTAGCGGGGGCCGAGCAGTTCTTC.

The CDR3 loop is CASSLGLAATGETQYF. In nucleotides, the CDR3 is TGCGCCAGCAGCTTGGGACTAGCGGCGACGGGGGAGACCCAGTACTTC. The gene calls are TRBV5-1 and TRBJ2-5, with 9 bases matching TRBD2. Per the germline V gene, CDR1 is SGHRS and CDR2 is YFSETQ. This CDR3 has 16 amino acids. Trimming cost V 0 bases and J 5 bases; bases outside gene matches: 8.

This clone appeared a few times. The chain is built from TRBV25-1 and TRBJ1-6, with a possible D match to TRBD1 (6 bases). The germline V gene has CDR1 MGHDK and CDR2 SYGVNS. With 7 bases removed from V and 7 bases from J, the gap between germline ends came to 11 bases. The CDR3 is 13 residues long. The CDR3 region is CASTGQQNSPLHF. The DNA of the CDR3 is TGTGCCAGCACAGGACAGCAAAATTCACCCCTCCACTTT.